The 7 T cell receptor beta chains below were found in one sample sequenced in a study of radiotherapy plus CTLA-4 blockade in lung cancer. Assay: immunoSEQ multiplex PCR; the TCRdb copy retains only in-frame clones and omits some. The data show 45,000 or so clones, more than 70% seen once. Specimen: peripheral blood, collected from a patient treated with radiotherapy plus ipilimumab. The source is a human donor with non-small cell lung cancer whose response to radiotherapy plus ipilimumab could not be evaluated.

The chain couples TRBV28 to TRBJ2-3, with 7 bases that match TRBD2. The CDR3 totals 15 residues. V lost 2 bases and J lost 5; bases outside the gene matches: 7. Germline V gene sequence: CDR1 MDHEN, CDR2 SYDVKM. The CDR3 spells CASSLGGRVVDTQYF. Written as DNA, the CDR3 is TGTGCCAGCAGTTTAGGAGGGAGGGTCGTAGATACGCAGTATTTT. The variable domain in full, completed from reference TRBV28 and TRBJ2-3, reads DVKVTQSSRYLVKRTGEKVFLECVQDMDHENMFWYRQDPGLGLRLIYFSYDVKMKEKGDIPEGYSVSREKKERFSLILESASTNQTSMYLCASSLGGRVVDTQYFGPGTRLTVL.

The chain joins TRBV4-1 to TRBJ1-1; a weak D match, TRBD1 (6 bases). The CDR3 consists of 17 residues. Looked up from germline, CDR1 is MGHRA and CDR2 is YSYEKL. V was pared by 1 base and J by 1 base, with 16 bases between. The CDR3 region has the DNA TGCGCCAGCAGCCAAGGAGGGGGTGGGGTGAAGAACACTGAAGCTTTCTTT. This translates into CASSQGGGGVKNTEAFF.

The CDR3 sequence is CASSGSSLASSTDTQYF. The CDR3 DNA reads TGCGCCAGCAGTGGTTCCTCTCTAGCGTCTAGCACAGATACGCAGTATTTT. The chain carries TRBV10-2 and TRBJ2-3; possible D gene TRBD2, 6 bases. CDR3 length: 17 amino acids. V lost 4 bases, J lost 0 bases, and 17 bases lay in between. Per germline, CDR1 WSHSY and CDR2 SAAADI.

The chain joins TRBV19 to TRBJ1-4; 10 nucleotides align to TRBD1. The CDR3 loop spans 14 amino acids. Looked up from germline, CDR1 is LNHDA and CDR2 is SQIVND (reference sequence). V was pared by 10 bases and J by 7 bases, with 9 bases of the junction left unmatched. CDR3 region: CATTPTGGGEKLFF. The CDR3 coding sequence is TGTGCCACCACCCCGACAGGGGGCGGTGAAAAACTGTTTTTT. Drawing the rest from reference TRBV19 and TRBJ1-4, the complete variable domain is DGGITQSPKYLFRKEGQNVTLSCEQNLNHDAMYWYRQDPGQGLRLIYYSQIVNDFQKGDIAEGYSVSREKKESFPLTVTSAQKNPTAFYLCATTPTGGGEKLFFGSGTQLSVL.

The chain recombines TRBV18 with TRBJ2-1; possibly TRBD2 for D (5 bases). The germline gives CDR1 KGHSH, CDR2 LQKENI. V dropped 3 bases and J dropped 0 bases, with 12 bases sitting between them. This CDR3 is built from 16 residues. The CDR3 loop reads CASSPGEFFSYNEQFF. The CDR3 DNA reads TGTGCCAGCTCACCCGGGGAGTTTTTCTCCTACAATGAGCAGTTCTTC.

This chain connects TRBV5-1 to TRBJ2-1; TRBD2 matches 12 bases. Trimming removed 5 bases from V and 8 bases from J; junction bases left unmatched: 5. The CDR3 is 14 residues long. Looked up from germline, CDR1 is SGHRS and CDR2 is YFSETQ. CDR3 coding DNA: TGCGCCAGCAGGTGGACTAGCGGGGCGGATGAGCAGTTCTTC. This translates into CASRWTSGADEQFF.

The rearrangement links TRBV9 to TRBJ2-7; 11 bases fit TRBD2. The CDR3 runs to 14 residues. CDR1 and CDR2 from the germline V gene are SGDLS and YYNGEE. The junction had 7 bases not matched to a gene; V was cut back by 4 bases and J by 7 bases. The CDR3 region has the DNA TGTGCCAGCAGCTCCTTAGCGGGAGGGGAAGAGCAGTACTTC. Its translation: CASSSLAGGEEQYF.